This TCR beta chain emerged from a study of cytomegalovirus exposure and HLA in healthy donors. Study as a whole: In an early release, HLA-typed donors contributed approximately 80 million unique TCR sequences.

Study results and limitations: Across donors, sequencing depth was assumed by presence/absence analyses to be roughly uniform.

Concerning this clone: Its antigen is still unknown.

The germline gives CDR1 LNHDA, CDR2 SQIVND (reference sequence). This CDR3 spans 14 amino acids. With 5 bases removed from V and 0 bases from J, the gap between germline ends came to 10 bases. Primers for the PCR totalled 60 Vbeta and 13 Jbeta. Produced via immunoSEQ multiplex PCR; TCRdb's table is partial and in-frame only. Seen here are more than 130,000 clones, 73% observed once, and the top ten hold roughly 14%. Material: PBMCs. The chain carries TRBV19 and TRBJ2-5, with D possibly being TRBD1 (6 bases). The sequence came from a human donor in good health. CDR3 sequence: CASSSTGYQETQYF. CDR3 DNA sequence: TGTGCCAGTAGTTCCACAGGGTACCAAGAGACCCAGTACTTC.